The source of this T cell receptor (beta chain) is a study of cytomegalovirus exposure and HLA in healthy donors. Study-wide points: More than 150 TCR beta chains were listed as cytomegalovirus-associated.

Germline values: CDR1 SGHRS, CDR2 YFSETQ. CDR3 length: 16 residues. V lost 0 bases to trimming and J lost 8 bases; unmatched junction nucleotides: 8. Note on this clone: Its matching antigen is unknown.

Vbeta (60) and Jbeta (13) primers were used in the PCR. Sequenced by immunoSEQ multiplex PCR; TCRdb stores in-frame clones only, minus some. The sample includes 200,000 to 250,000 clones, 80% to 90% seen only once; the top ten take about 3%. The material sequenced was PBMCs. The rearrangement links TRBV5-1 to TRBJ2-1; 10 bases agree with TRBD1. This receptor was taken from a young man in good health and CMV-seronegative. The CDR3 DNA follows: TGCGCCAGCAGCTTGGCCGTAGGGACAGGGGTGCATGAGCAGTTCTTC. Amino acids: CASSLAVGTGVHEQFF. Full variable domain (missing parts from reference TRBV5-1 and TRBJ2-1): KAGVTQTPRYLIKTRGQQVTLSCSPISGHRSVSWYQQTPGQGLQFLFEYFSETQRNKGNFPGRFSGRQFSNSRSEMNVSTLELGDSALYLCASSLAVGTGVHEQFFGPGTRLTVL.